One T cell receptor (beta chain) is described in this entry. As yet, its antigen is unknown. All donors were healthy Caucasians. TCRdb called the 5' RACE reads again in MiXCR, with one record for every CDR3 protein. The data hold approximately 230,000 distinct CDR3 sequences, with roughly 7.1% observed a single time. These data belong to a study of identical twins. Study outcomes and limitations: Memory repertoires showed no such pattern, whereas abundant cord blood beta clonotypes carried fewer insertions.

V shed 3 bases and J 5 bases; nucleotides not matched to a gene: 9. CDR3 length: 16 residues. In germline, CDR1 is KGHSH, CDR2 LQKENI. The same specimen was also included in a second study, on T cells expressing NK-cell markers. That work adds: The CD3+CD56-NKG2C+ fraction of a few donors was likewise dominated by these clonotypes. Questions lingered over whether expanded NKG2C+ T cell clones were HCMV-specific.

Sequenced material: CD8+ T cells sorted from blood. The genes are TRBV18 and TRBJ2-1; 8 bases line up with TRBD2. The TCR was taken from a woman under 30 in good health. The chain's CDR3 is CASSPREGKDHNEQFF. The CDR3 nucleotides read TGTGCCAGCTCACCCCGGGAGGGAAAGGATCACAATGAGCAGTTCTTC.